This T cell receptor beta chain was observed in a study of shared clonotypes between healthy human individuals. Study overall: CD8 memory received one plate per donor, CD8 naive two, CD4 memory three and CD4 naive three.

Sequenced by immunoSEQ multiplex PCR; TCRdb stores in-frame clones only, minus some. The top ten clones hold approximately 0.36% of a sample with 2 million to 3 million clones, 93% of them seen once. The CDR3 length is 18 residues. This receptor was identified in a young man in good health. Some clones in this sample may be carry-over from other donors' samples. Sequences were obtained from naive CD4+ T cells from PBMCs. Described subset: CD45RA+ positively selected. The rearrangement links TRBV21-1 to TRBJ2-7; the table's D call, TRBD1, was not checked against the DNA. TRBV21-1 constitutes a pseudogene. The CDR3 DNA reads TGTGCCAGCAGCAACCGCAGGGGGCGTAAGCCTTTCTCCTACGAGCAGTACTTC. Protein product: CASSNRRGRKPFSYEQYF.